The clone carrying this T cell receptor beta chain has a handful of counts. The antigen remains undetermined. Researchers reported sorting CD4+ naive, central memory, regulatory and stem cell-like memory cells via CD45RO/CCR7/CD25/CD127/CD95/CD27. Germline V gene data show CDR1 as MNHEY and CDR2 as SVGAGI. This CDR3 has 15 residues. The V and J ends lost 6 bases and 1 base respectively, with 14 bases between them. The investigators reverse transcribed all of the isolated RNA, so they sequenced expressed TCRB transcripts. Some clones are missing from TCRdb's copy, which holds only in-frame ones; the method was immunoSEQ multiplex PCR. The table shows about 410,000 clones, with approximately 15% occurring only once. This specimen belongs to a study of beta chain features in type 1 diabetes. General study points: Fewer junction insertions and more nucleotide deletions appeared in type 1 diabetes patients.

The V and J genes are TRBV6-5 and TRBJ2-3, with D possibly being TRBD2 (6 bases). The source of this sequence is a man aged 25-40 years in good health. The sample consisted of naive CD4+ T cells from blood. CDR3 loop: CASSRGARGTDTQYF. Written as DNA, the CDR3 is TGTGCCAGCAGCCGCGGGGCGAGAGGCACAGATACGCAGTATTTT.